The following is a TCR beta chain sequence with its context. Antigen unknown. The data were obtained in a study of siplizumab effects on memory and regulatory T cells. The study's findings and limits: There appeared to be greater diversity in naive T cells than in memory cells, and naive T cells seemed major contributors to the alloresponse. Roughly 75-95% of proliferating CD4+ or CD8+ clones lacked an assignable naive or memory phenotype. With siplizumab, Treg-derived clones averaged approximately 66% of mappable alloreactive CD4+ clones, versus about 25% in controls.

Per sample, 95,000 to 100,000 TCR templates underwent assay. Clones were sequenced by immunoSEQ multiplex PCR, and TCRdb holds only the in-frame ones, with some missing. The top ten hold approximately 1.5% of the sample, which has 100,000 or so clones, 94% seen once. V was trimmed by 3 bases and J by 6 bases, leaving 6 bases between them. The CDR3 length is 11 residues. Looked up from germline, CDR1 is MNHEY and CDR2 is SMNVEV (reference sequence). The sequenced sample consisted of non-Treg CD4+ T cells sorted from blood. The chain couples TRBV27 to TRBJ2-7, with D unclear. The receptor was isolated from a human donor in good health. The CDR3 spells CASSFSGEQYF. The CDR3 DNA sequence: TGTGCCAGCAGTTTTAGTGGCGAGCAGTACTTC.